The present TCR beta chain was sequenced within a study of blood T cell repertoires in COVID-19. Some clones are missing from TCRdb's copy, which holds only in-frame ones; the method was immunoSEQ multiplex PCR. The sample contains some 120,000 clones, around 83% of which appear only once. Trimming cost V 0 bases and J 9 bases, with 15 bases left between them. The CDR3 spans 14 residues. Germline V gene data show CDR1 as SGHRS and CDR2 as YFSETQ. This clone appeared a few times. The chain uses TRBV5-1 and TRBJ1-1; D gene unclear. Material for sequencing was PBMCs or T cells enriched from blood (not recorded which). The origin of this receptor is a man younger than 40 who had recovered from COVID-19. CDR3 protein: CASSLALPGIQAFF. As DNA, the CDR3 is TGCGCCAGCAGCTTGGCCTTACCCGGGATTCAAGCTTTCTTT.